Detailed here is one T cell receptor (beta chain). V gave up 3 bases and J gave up 13 bases, with 12 bases separating them. The germline CDR1 and CDR2 sequences are MDHEN and SYDVKM. This CDR3 comprises 11 residues. Use of 60 Vbeta and 13 Jbeta primers characterized the PCR. The table came from immunoSEQ multiplex PCR; TCRdb's copy has only in-frame clones and leaves some out. The table records tens of thousands of clones, roughly 79% of them present only once. This specimen belongs to a study of cytomegalovirus exposure and HLA in healthy donors. Turning to the study itself: From donors who were HLA-typed, an early data release held about 85 million unique TCRs.

This sequence joins TRBV28 and TRBJ1-2, with no clear D. The source is a man aged 45-65 years in good health and CMV-seronegative. Sequenced sample: PBMCs. This CDR3 is CASSFAALITF. The CDR3 coding sequence is TGTGCCAGCAGTTTTGCGGCCTTGATCACCTTC.